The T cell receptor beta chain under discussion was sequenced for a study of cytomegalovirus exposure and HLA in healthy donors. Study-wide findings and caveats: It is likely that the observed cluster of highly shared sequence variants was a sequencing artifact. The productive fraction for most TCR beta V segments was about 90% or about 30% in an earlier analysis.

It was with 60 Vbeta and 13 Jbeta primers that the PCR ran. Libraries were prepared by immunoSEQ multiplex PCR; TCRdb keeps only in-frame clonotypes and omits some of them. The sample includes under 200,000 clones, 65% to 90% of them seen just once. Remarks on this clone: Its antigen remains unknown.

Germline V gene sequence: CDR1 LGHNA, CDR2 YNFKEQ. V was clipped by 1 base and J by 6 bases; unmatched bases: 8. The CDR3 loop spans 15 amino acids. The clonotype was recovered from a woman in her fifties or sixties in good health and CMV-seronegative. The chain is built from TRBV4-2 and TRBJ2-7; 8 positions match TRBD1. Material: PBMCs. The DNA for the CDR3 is TGTGCCAGCAGCCAAGTAATACAGGGGGATACCGAGCAGTACTTC. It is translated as CASSQVIQGDTEQYF.